The clone carrying this T cell receptor beta chain occurred a few times. Its target is unknown. Germline CDR1 and CDR2: SGHKS and YYEKEE (reference sequence). There are 14 residues in the CDR3. The V gene end was trimmed by 3 bases and the J gene end by 8 bases; junction bases not matched to a gene: 6. The sample comes from a study of cytomegalovirus exposure and HLA in healthy donors. Study-level points and caveats: Rare TCR sequences predominated, though certain public TCRs were found in many donors. Indistinguishable V segments, including TRBV6-2 and TRBV6-3, were excluded. Analysis performed later showed TCR beta chains linked to HLA being more clonally expanded than equally common others.

Amplification used 60 Vbeta primers and 13 Jbeta primers. The repertoire was sequenced with immunoSEQ multiplex PCR; TCRdb's copy has only in-frame clones and lacks some. The data contain fewer than 120,000 clones, 65% to 80% of them singletons. V usage is TRBV5-5 and J usage is TRBJ2-1; 9 bases are a match to TRBD2. The sample was PBMCs. This clonotype originated in a woman aged 55-70 years in good health and CMV-seropositive. The chain's CDR3 is CASSWGTSRYEQFF. The DNA of the CDR3 is TGTGCCAGCAGCTGGGGGACTAGCAGGTATGAGCAGTTCTTC.